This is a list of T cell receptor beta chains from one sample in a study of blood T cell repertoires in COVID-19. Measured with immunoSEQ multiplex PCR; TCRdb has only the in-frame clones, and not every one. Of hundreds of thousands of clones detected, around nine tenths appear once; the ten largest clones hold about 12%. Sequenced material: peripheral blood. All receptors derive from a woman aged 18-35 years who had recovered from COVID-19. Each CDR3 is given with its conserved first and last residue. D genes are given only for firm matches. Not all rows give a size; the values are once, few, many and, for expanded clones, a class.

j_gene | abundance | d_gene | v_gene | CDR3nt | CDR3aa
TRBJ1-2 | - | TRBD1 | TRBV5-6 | TGTGCCAGCAGCGCACAGGGGAATGGCTACACCTTC | CASSAQGNGYTF
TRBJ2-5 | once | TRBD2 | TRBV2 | TGTGCCAGCAGTGAAGGGGGGGGGACCCTCAGGACCCAGTACTTC | CASSEGGGTLRTQYF
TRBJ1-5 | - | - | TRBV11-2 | TGTGCCAGCAGCTTAGGGCCAGGGTATGTCAATCAGCCCCAGCATTTT | CASSLGPGYVNQPQHF
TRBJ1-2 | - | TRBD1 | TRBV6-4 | TGTGCCAGCAGTGGGGGGCCGGGACAGGATTATGGCTACACCTTC | CASSGGPGQDYGYTF
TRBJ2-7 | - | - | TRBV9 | TGTGCCAGCAGCGTAGGGCGGGTGGGTTACGAGCAGTACTTC | CASSVGRVGYEQYF
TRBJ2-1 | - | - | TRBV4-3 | TGCGCCAGCAGCCAAGATTTAATAGGCGGTACGTACAATGAGCAGTTCTTC | CASSQDLIGGTYNEQFF
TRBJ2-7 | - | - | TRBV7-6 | TGTGCCAGCAGCTTACCGGGGAACGGGATCGGCTCCTACGAGCAGTACTTC | CASSLPGNGIGSYEQYF
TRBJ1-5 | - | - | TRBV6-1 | TGTGCCAGCAGTGATGGGGCTTATAGCAATCAGCCCCAGCATTTT | CASSDGAYSNQPQHF
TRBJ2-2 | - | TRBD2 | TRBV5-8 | TGTGCCAGCAGCAAGACTAGCGGGATAACCGGGGAGCTGTTTTTT | CASSKTSGITGELFF
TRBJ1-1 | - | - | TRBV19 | TGTGCCAGTAGTACCACAGGGCTAGGAACTGAAGCTTTCTTT | CASSTTGLGTEAFF